This T cell receptor (beta chain) was recovered during a study of T cell responses to AZD1222 COVID-19 vaccine. Overall study findings and caveats: Elevations in Spike-specific TCR breadth and depth followed administration of two AZD1222 doses.

Germline assignment: CDR1 GTSNPN and CDR2 SVGIG (reference sequence). The length of the CDR3 is 16 residues. The V end lost 2 bases, the J end lost 4 bases, and 15 bases lay between the germline ends. Only in-frame clones appear in the TCRdb table, and some are missing; sequencing was by immunoSEQ multiplex PCR. The repertoire holds approximately 150,000 clones, with 94% as singletons. This clone was seen a single time. Its antigen is as yet unknown. The origin of this receptor is an adult in good health. Material: peripheral blood, obtained on day 0 of AZD1222 vaccination. The J gene is TRBJ1-6, the V gene TRBV30, with D maybe TRBD1 (5 bases). The CDR3 DNA sequence: TGTGCCTGGAGTAAAGGGAGGGGTATTTATAATTCACCCCTCCACTTT. Protein sequence: CAWSKGRGIYNSPLHF. Using reference TRBV30 and TRBJ1-6 for the parts outside the CDR3, the full variable domain is SQTIHQWPATLVQPVGSPLSLECTVEGTSNPNLYWYRQAAGRGLQLLFYSVGIGQISSEVPQNLSASRPQDRQFILSSKKLLLSDSGFYLCAWSKGRGIYNSPLHFGNGTRLTVT.